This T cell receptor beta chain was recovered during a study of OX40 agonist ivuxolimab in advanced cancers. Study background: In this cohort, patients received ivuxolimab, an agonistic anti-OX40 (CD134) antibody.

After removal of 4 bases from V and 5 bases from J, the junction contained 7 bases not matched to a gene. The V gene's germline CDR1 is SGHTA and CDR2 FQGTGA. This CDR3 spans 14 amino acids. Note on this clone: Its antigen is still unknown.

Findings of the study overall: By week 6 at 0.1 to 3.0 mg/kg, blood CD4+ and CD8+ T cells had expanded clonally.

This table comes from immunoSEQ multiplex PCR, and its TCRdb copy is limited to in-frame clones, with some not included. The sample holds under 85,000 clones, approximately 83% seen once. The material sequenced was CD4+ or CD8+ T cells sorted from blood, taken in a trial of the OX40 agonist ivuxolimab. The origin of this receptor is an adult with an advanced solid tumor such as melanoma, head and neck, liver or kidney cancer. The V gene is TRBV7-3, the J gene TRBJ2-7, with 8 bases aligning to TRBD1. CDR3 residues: CASSSTGAHNEQYF. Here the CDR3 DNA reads TGTGCCAGCAGCTCGACAGGGGCCCACAACGAGCAGTACTTC.